The rows below give T cell receptor beta chains drawn from one sample of a study of T cells in Graves' hyperthyroidism and ophthalmopathy. TCRdb itself ran the multiplex PCR reads through MiXCR, one entry per CDR3 protein. In the table there are around 300,000 distinct CDR3 sequences, approximately 23% of which are singletons. Sequenced input: blood. These receptors came from a man aged 25 to 40 with Graves' ophthalmopathy. Both conserved end residues are part of each CDR3.

J	V	CDR3
TRBJ2-2	TRBV20-1	CSAIAGGATGELFF
TRBJ2-3	TRBV20-1	CSASLTPTRGTQYF
TRBJ1-5	TRBV7-2	CASSLDWSQPQHF
TRBJ2-5	TRBV6-1	CASRTLNHGRNQETQYF
TRBJ2-7	TRBV3-1	CASSPPGTILYEQYF
TRBJ2-7	TRBV30	CAWSPLTSGRTYEQYF
TRBJ2-1	TRBV5-1	CASSLDLGEQFF
TRBJ2-3	TRBV10-3	CAISESPSGLGTDTQYF
TRBJ1-5	TRBV4-1	CASSQQRWDNNQPQHF
TRBJ2-7	TRBV4-2	CASSPERGLTYEQYF
TRBJ2-3	TRBV19	CASSVTGTTDTQYF
TRBJ2-7	TRBV5-1	CASSATGPEQYF
TRBJ1-5	TRBV30	CAWQTGTDNQPQHF
TRBJ2-5	TRBV4-2	CASSQDVIYQETQYF
TRBJ2-3	TRBV20-1	CSAPLTHTSVPSTDTQYF
TRBJ2-2	TRBV7-3	CASSFHPSSVVGELFF
TRBJ2-3	TRBV12-5	CASGLANPLSDTQYF
TRBJ2-7	TRBV4-1	CASSQVGHWTSGKSSYEQYF
TRBJ2-7	TRBV20-1	CSADRGDSYEQYF
TRBJ2-1	TRBV4-1	CASSQIGAGGGNEQFF
TRBJ1-4	TRBV27	CASTRTAGNEKLFF
TRBJ1-2	TRBV24-1	CATSDLAGRGYTF
TRBJ2-5	TRBV9	CASSPLGDQETQYF
TRBJ1-1	TRBV2	CASSYTTGKRGNTEAFF